The clone carrying this T cell receptor beta chain occurred many times. The antigen is undetermined. Clones were sequenced by immunoSEQ multiplex PCR, and TCRdb holds only the in-frame ones, with some missing. This sample yields hundreds of thousands of clones, of which approximately 86% are seen a single time; around 10% belongs to the top ten. This entry is derived from a study of Ad26.COV2.S vaccination and SARS-CoV-2 variants. Study-level information: The authors gave Ad26.COV2.S intramuscularly, either once or twice 56 days apart. Points from the study as a whole: Total T cell responses were possibly underestimated by TCR breadth and depth analyses.

The treatment here: roughly 18 received Ad26.COV2.S at low or high dose, single or two shots; a few received placebo; per-sample allocation not given. Repertoires come from day 63 after the first vaccine or placebo injection. The receptor was derived from a person aged 18-65 years who received the Ad26.COV2.S COVID-19 vaccine or a placebo. The sample was peripheral blood, taken in a trial of Ad26.COV2.S vaccine versus placebo.

The DNA for the CDR3 is TGTGCCAGCAGTTTATCTTATTCCGGGAGTACAGGTGAGCAGTACTTC. Protein product: CASSLSYSGSTGEQYF. This chain connects TRBV27 to TRBJ2-7; D is perhaps TRBD2 (6 bases). Trimming left V 0 bases short and J 7 bases short, with 19 bases between. The germline V gene encodes CDR1 MNHEY and CDR2 SMNVEV (reference sequence). The CDR3 is 16 residues long.